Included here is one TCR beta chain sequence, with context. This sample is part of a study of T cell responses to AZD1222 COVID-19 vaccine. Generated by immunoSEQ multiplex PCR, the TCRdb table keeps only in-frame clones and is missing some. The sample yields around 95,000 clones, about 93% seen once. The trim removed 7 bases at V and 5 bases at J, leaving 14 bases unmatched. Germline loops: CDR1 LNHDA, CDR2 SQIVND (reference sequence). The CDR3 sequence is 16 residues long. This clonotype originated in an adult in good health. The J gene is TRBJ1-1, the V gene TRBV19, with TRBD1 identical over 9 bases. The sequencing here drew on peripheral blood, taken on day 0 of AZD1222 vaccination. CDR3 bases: TGTGCCAGTACTTATTATCCGGGACAGGGTCGGACTGAAGCTTTCTTT. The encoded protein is CASTYYPGQGRTEAFF. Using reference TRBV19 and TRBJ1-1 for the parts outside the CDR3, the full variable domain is DGGITQSPKYLFRKEGQNVTLSCEQNLNHDAMYWYRQDPGQGLRLIYYSQIVNDFQKGDIAEGYSVSREKKESFPLTVTSAQKNPTAFYLCASTYYPGQGRTEAFFGQGTRLTVV.